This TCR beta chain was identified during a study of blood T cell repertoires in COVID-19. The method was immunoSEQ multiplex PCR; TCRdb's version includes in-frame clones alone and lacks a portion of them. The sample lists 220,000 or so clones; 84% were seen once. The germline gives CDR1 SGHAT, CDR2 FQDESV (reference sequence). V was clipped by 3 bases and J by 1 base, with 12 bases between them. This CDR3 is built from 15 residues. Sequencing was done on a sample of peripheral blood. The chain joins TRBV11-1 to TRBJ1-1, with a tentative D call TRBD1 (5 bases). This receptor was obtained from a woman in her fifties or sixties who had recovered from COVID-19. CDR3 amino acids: CASSFWRDSNTEAFF. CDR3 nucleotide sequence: TGTGCCAGCAGCTTCTGGAGGGACTCGAACACTGAAGCTTTCTTT. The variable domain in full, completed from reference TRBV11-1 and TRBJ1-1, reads EAEVAQSPRYKITEKSQAVAFWCDPISGHATLYWYRQILGQGPELLVQFQDESVVDDSQLPKDRFSAERLKGVDSTLKIQPAELGDSAMYLCASSFWRDSNTEAFFGQGTRLTVV.